The 4 T cell receptor beta chains below all came from one sample that was sequenced in a study of blood T cell repertoires in COVID-19. TCRdb's copy holds only in-frame clones and misses some; the assay was immunoSEQ multiplex PCR. The sample lists around 130,000 clones; just under 85% were seen once. Sequenced input: peripheral blood. These TCRs come from a human donor in a cohort sampled during active COVID-19.

The rearrangement links TRBV4-2 to TRBJ1-3; 7 bases are a match to TRBD1. The CDR3 sequence is 14 residues long. V lost 5 bases, J lost 8 bases, and 9 bases stayed unmatched. Germline lookup yields CDR1 LGHNA and CDR2 YNFKEQ. The DNA for the CDR3 is TGTGCCAGCAGCACATCGAACAGGGGATACACCATATATTTT. Encoded protein: CASSTSNRGYTIYF.

V gene TRBV2 combines with J gene TRBJ1-1; 7 nucleotides match TRBD1. CDR1 is SNHLY and CDR2 is FYNNEI in the germline V gene. The CDR3 is made up of 13 amino acids. V lost 8 bases, J lost 7 bases, and 10 bases stayed unmatched. As DNA, the CDR3 is TGTGCCAGCTGTTCACTCCGGGACAGTGAAGCTTTCTTT. Translation gives CASCSLRDSEAFF.

This clone was counted a single time. V gene TRBV6-5 combines with J gene TRBJ1-1; the match to TRBD1 covers 8 bases. This CDR3 has 13 amino acids. Trimming at V came to 5 bases and at J to 3 bases, leaving 2 bases not matched to a gene. Germline values: CDR1 MNHEY, CDR2 SVGAGI. Here the CDR3 reads CASSPTGDTEAFF. CDR3 nucleotides: TGTGCCAGCAGTCCGACAGGGGACACTGAAGCTTTCTTT.

This chain joins TRBV6-5 and TRBJ2-3, with TRBD2 identical over 12 bases. V lost 2 bases and J lost 6; bases outside the gene matches: 6. CDR1 and CDR2 (germline): MNHEY, SVGAGI. CDR3 length equals 16 residues. The chain's CDR3 is CASSYEASGGADTQYF. The CDR3, as DNA: TGTGCCAGCAGTTACGAGGCTAGCGGGGGGGCCGATACGCAGTATTTT.